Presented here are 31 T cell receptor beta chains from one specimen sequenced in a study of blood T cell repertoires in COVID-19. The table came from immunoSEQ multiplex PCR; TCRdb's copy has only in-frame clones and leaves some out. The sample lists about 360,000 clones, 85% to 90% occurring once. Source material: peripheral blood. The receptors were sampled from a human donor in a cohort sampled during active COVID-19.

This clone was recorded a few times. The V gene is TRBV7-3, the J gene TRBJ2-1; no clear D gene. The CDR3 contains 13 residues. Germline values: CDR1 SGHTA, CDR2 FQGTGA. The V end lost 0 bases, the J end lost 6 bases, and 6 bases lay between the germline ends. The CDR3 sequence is CASSLTGFNEQFF. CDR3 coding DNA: TGTGCCAGCAGCTTAACCGGGTTCAATGAGCAGTTCTTC.

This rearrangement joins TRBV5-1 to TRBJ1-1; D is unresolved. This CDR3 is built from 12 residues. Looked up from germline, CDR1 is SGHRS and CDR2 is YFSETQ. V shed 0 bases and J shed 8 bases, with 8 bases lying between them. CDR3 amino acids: CASSLVGVEAFF. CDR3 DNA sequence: TGCGCCAGCAGCTTGGTCGGGGTGGAAGCTTTCTTT.

This CDR3 reads CASSQTGGTQYF. In DNA form, the CDR3 reads TGCGCCAGCAGTCAGACAGGGGGGACCCAGTACTTC. The chain is built from TRBV5-1 and TRBJ2-5; 9 bases line up with TRBD1. V trimming: 5 bases; J trimming: 7 bases; junction bases outside the gene matches: 3. The CDR3 contains 12 residues. Looked up from germline, CDR1 is SGHRS and CDR2 is YFSETQ.

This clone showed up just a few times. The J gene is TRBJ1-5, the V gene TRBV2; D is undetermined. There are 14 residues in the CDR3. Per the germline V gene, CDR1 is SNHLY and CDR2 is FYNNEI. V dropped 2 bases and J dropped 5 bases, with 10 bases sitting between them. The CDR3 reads CASSEMTPYQPQHF. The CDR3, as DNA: TGTGCCAGCAGTGAAATGACTCCTTATCAGCCCCAGCATTTT.

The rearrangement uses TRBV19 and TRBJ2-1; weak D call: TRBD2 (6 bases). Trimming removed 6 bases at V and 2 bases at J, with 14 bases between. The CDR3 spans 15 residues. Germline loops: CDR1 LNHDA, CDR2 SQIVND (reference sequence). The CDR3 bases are TGTGCCAGTAGCCCGGAGGGAGTCCCCTACAATGAGCAGTTCTTC. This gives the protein CASSPEGVPYNEQFF.

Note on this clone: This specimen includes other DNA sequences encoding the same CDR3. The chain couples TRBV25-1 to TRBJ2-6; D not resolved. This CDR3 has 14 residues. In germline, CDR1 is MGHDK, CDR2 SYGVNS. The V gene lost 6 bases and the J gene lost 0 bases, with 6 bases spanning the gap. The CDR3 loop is CASSDNSGANVLTF. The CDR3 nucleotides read TGTGCCAGCAGCGACAACTCTGGGGCCAACGTCCTGACTTTC.

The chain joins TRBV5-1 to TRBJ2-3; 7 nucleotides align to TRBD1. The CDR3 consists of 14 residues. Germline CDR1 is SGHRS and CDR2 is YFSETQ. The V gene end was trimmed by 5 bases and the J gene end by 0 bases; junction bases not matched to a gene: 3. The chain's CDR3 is CASRRGQSTDTQYF. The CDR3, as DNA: TGCGCCAGCAGACGGGGACAGAGCACAGATACGCAGTATTTT.

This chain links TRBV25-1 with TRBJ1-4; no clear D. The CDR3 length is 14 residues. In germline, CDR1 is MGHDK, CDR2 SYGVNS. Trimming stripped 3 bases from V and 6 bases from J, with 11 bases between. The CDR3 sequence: CASSDRGMDEKLFF. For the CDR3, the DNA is TGTGCCAGCAGTGATCGGGGTATGGATGAAAAACTGTTTTTT.

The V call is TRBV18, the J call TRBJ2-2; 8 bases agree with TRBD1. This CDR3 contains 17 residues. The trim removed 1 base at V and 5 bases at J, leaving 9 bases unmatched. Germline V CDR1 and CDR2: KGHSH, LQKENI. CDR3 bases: TGTGCCAGCTCACCACTTCCCCGGACAGGGCCAACCGGGGAGCTGTTTTTT. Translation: CASSPLPRTGPTGELFF.

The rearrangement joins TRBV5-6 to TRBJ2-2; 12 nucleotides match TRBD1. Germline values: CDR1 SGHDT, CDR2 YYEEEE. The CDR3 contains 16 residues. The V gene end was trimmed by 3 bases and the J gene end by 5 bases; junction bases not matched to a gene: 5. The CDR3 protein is CASSWGQGASTGELFF. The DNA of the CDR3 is TGTGCCAGCAGCTGGGGACAGGGGGCGTCTACCGGGGAGCTGTTTTTT.

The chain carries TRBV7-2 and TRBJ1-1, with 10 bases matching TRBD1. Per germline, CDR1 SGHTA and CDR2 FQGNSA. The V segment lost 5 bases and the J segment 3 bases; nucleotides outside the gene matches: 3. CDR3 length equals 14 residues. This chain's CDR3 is CASSLDRGDTEAFF. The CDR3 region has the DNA TGTGCCAGCAGCCTGGACAGGGGGGACACTGAAGCTTTCTTT.

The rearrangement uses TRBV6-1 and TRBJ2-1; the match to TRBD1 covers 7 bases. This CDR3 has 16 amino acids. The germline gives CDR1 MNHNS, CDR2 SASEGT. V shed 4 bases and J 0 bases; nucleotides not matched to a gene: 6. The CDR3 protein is CASSVPQGSSYNEQFF. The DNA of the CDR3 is TGTGCCAGCAGTGTACCACAGGGGAGCTCCTACAATGAGCAGTTCTTC.

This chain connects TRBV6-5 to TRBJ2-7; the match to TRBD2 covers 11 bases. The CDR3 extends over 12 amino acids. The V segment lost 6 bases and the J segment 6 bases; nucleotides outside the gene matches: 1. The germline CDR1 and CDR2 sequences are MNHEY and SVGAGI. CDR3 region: CASRTSGTEQYF. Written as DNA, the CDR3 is TGTGCCAGCAGGACTAGCGGGACCGAGCAGTACTTC.

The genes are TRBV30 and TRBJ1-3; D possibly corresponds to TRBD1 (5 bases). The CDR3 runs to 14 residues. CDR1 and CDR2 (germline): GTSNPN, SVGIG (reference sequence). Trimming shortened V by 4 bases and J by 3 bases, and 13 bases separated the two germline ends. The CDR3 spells CAWTWGTHGNTIYF. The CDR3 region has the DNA TGTGCCTGGACCTGGGGGACTCATGGAAACACCATATATTTT. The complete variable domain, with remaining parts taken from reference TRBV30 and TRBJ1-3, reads SQTIHQWPATLVQPVGSPLSLECTVEGTSNPNLYWYRQAAGRGLQLLFYSVGIGQISSEVPQNLSASRPQDRQFILSSKKLLLSDSGFYLCAWTWGTHGNTIYFGEGSWLTVV.

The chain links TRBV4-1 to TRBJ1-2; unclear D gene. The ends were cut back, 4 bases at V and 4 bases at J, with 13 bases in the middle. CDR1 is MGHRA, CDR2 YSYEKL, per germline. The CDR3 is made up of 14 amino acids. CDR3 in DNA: TGCGCCAGCAGCCGTCTAAGATATATCTATGGCTACACCTTC. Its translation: CASSRLRYIYGYTF.

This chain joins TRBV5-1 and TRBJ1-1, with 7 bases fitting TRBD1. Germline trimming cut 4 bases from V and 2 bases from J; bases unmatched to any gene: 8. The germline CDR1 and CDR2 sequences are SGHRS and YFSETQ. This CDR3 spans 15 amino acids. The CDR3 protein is CASSPDRESNTEAFF. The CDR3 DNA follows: TGCGCCAGCAGCCCAGACAGGGAAAGCAACACTGAAGCTTTCTTT.

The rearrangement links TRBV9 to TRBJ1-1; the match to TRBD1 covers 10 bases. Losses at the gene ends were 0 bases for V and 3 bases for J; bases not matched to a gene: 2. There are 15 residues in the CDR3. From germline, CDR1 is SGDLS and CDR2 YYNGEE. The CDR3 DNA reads TGTGCCAGCAGCGTAGAGGACAGGGGGTACACTGAAGCTTTCTTT. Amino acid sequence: CASSVEDRGYTEAFF.

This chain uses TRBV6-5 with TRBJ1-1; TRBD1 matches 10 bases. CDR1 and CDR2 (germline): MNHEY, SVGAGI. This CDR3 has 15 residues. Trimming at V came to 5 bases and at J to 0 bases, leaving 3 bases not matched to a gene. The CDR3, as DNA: TGTGCCAGCAGTCCTGGACAGGGGGTGAACACTGAAGCTTTCTTT. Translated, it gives CASSPGQGVNTEAFF.

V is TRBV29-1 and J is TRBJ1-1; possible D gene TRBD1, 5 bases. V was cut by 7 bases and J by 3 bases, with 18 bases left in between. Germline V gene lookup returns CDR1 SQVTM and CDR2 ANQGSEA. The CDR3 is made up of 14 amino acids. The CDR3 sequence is CSARQSVGHTEAFF. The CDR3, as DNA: TGCAGCGCCAGACAGTCGGTAGGACACACTGAAGCTTTCTTT.

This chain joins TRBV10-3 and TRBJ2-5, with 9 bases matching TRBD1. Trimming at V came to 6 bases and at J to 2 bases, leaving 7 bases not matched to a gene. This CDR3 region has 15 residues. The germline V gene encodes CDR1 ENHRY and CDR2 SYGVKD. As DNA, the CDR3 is TGTGCCATCAGGGGGGGGACAGGGAGACAAGAGACCCAGTACTTC. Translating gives CAIRGGTGRQETQYF.

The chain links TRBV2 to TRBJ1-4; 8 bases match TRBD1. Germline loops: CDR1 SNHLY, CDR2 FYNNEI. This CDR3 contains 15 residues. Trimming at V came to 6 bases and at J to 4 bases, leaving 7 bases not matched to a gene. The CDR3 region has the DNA TGTGCCAGCAGCACAGGGGGTGGCGGTAATGAAAAACTGTTTTTT. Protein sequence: CASSTGGGGNEKLFF.

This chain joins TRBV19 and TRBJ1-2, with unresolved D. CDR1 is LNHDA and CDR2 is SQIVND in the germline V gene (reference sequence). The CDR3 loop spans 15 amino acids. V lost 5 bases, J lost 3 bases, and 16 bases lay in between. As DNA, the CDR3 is TGTGCCAGTAGTGTGACCCGGGGTGCTGACTATGGCTACACCTTC. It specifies CASSVTRGADYGYTF. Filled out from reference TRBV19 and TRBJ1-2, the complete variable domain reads DGGITQSPKYLFRKEGQNVTLSCEQNLNHDAMYWYRQDPGQGLRLIYYSQIVNDFQKGDIAEGYSVSREKKESFPLTVTSAQKNPTAFYLCASSVTRGADYGYTFGSGTRLTVV.

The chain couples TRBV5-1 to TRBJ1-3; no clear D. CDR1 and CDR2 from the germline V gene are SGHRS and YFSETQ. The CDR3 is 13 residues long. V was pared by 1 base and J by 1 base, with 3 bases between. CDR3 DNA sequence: TGCGCCAGCAGCTTGTCTTCTGGAAACACCATATATTTT. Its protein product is CASSLSSGNTIYF.

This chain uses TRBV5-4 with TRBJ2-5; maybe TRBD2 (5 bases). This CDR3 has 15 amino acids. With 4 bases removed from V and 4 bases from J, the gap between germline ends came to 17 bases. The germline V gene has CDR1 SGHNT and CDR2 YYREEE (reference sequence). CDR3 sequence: CASSPALGDSETQYF. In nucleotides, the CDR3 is TGTGCCAGCAGCCCGGCCCTCGGGGATTCAGAGACCCAGTACTTC.

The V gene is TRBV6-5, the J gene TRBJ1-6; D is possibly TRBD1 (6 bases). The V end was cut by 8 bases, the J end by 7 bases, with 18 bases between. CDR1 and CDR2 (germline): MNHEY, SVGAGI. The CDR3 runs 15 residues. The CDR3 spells CASSGRGGENSPLHF. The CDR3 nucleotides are TGTGCCAGCTCTGGCAGGGGCGGTGAAAATTCACCCCTCCACTTT.

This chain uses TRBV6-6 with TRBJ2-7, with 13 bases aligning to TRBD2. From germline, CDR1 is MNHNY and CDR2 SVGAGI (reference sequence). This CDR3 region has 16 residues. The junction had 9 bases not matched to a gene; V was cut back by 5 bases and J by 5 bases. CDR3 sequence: CASSKPGLAGRNEQYF. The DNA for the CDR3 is TGTGCCAGCAGTAAACCGGGACTAGCGGGACGAAACGAGCAGTACTTC.

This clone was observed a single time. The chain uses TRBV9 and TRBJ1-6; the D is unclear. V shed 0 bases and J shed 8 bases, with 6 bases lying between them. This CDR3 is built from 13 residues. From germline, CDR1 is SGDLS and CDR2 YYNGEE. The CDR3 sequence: CASSVGRDSPLHF. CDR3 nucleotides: TGTGCCAGCAGCGTAGGGAGGGATTCACCCCTCCACTTT.

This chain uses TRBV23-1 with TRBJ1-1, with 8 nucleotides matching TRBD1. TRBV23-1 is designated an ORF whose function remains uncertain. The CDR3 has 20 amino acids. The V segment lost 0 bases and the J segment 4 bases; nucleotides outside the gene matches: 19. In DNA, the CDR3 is TGCGCCAGCAGTCAATCGGAAGGAGCGGGACAGGAAGACGATTGCACTGAAGCTTTCTTT. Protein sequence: CASSQSEGAGQEDDCTEAFF.

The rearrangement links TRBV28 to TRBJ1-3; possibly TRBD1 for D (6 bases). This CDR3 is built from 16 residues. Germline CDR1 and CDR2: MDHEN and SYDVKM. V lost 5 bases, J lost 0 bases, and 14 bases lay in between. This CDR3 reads CASSIHRASSGNTIYF. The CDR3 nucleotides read TGTGCCAGCAGTATTCACAGGGCTAGCTCTGGAAACACCATATATTTT.

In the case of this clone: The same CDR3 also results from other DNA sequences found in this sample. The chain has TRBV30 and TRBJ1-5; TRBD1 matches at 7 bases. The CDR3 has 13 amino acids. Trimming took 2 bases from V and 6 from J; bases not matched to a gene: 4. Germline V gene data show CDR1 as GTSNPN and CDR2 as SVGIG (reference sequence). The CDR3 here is CAWSRTGGQPQHF. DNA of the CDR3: TGTGCCTGGAGTAGGACAGGTGGTCAGCCCCAGCATTTT.

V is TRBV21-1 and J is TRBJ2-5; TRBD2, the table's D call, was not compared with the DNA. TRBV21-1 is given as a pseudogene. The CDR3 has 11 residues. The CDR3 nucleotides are TGTGCCAGCAGTTTCCGGGAGACCCAGTACTTC. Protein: CASSFRETQYF.